These 2 T cell receptor beta chains were sequenced from one sample in a study of molecular identifiers for immune sequencing clone quantification listed by TCRdb under 2018. Libraries were constructed by PCR. Data came from a NextSeq 500. TCRdb applied fastp at Q25 and MiXCR to the public reads, then kept only in-frame beta chains. Entries that share a CDR3 protein sequence are merged under the most common genes and DNA. In all, the sample holds more than 550,000 distinct CDR3 sequences, and about 25% of those were seen once. The biggest ten clones account for about 0.84% of the sample. Sequencing used naive CD8+ T cells from blood, with Jurkat cell RNA spiked in. The cell subset or site label here, explained by the study, means: FACS-sorted CD8+CD4-CCR7+CD45RA+ naive T cells. The receptors originated from a human donor in good health. Some libraries in this study had Jurkat cell RNA spiked in.

This clonotype appeared a few times. The rearrangement joins TRBV4-2 to TRBJ2-6; unclear D gene. The germline CDR1 and CDR2 sequences are LGHNA and YNFKEQ. V lost 0 bases and J lost 1, with 4 bases in between. CDR3 length equals 15 residues. CDR3 coding DNA: TGTGCCAGCAGCCAAGATGGTTCTGGGGCCAACGTCCTGACTTTC. It specifies CASSQDGSGANVLTF.

The rearrangement links TRBV4-3 to TRBJ2-5; possibly TRBD1 for D (5 bases). V was trimmed by 0 bases and J by 0 bases, leaving 14 bases between them. CDR1 LGHNA and CDR2 YSLEER come from the germline V gene. The CDR3 extends over 17 amino acids. The CDR3 nucleotides are TGCGCCAGCAGCCAAGAACACAGGTCGTCTGACCAAGAGACCCAGTACTTC. Protein: CASSQEHRSSDQETQYF.